The 2 T cell receptor beta chains below were found in one sample sequenced in a study of T cell responses to AZD1222 COVID-19 vaccine. Only in-frame clones appear in the TCRdb table, and some are missing; sequencing was by immunoSEQ multiplex PCR. Here the sample spans around 65,000 clones, roughly 80% being singletons. The sample consisted of peripheral blood, taken 28 days after the second AZD1222 dose. Receptor source: an adult who received the AZD1222 COVID-19 vaccine.

This chain connects TRBV12-5 to TRBJ2-2; TRBD2 matches 12 bases. The CDR3 spans 16 residues. J was trimmed by 0 bases and V by 5 bases; bases with no gene match: 1. The germline CDR1 and CDR2 sequences are LGHNT and FRNRAP. In DNA, the CDR3 is TGTGCTAGTGGTCGGACTAGCGGGACGAACACCGGGGAGCTGTTTTTT. Translated, it gives CASGRTSGTNTGELFF. Full variable domain (missing parts from reference TRBV12-5 and TRBJ2-2): DARVTQTPRHKVTEMGQEVTMRCQPILGHNTVFWYRQTMMQGLELLAYFRNRAPLDDSGMPKDRFSAEMPDATLATLKIQPSEPRDSAVYFCASGRTSGTNTGELFFGEGSRLTVL.

The chain uses TRBV7-3 and TRBJ2-3, with 7 bases matching TRBD2. The CDR3 consists of 14 residues. The germline CDR1 and CDR2 sequences are SGHTA and FQGTGA. V shed 6 bases and J 0 bases; nucleotides not matched to a gene: 3. CDR3: CASRRGTSTDTQYF. CDR3 sequence (DNA): TGTGCCAGCAGGCGGGGGACGAGCACAGATACGCAGTATTTT.